Reported below is one T cell receptor beta chain. The data stem from a study of blood T cell repertoires in COVID-19. Generated by immunoSEQ multiplex PCR, the TCRdb table keeps only in-frame clones and is missing some. The table shows 200,000 or so clones, with around 82% occurring only once. CDR1 and CDR2 from the germline V gene are SGHAT and FQDESV (reference sequence). The CDR3 has 15 residues. The V and J ends lost 5 bases and 6 bases respectively, with 14 bases between them. This chain uses TRBV11-1 with TRBJ1-6; D perhaps matches TRBD1 (5 bases). The sample comprised PBMCs or T cells enriched from blood (not recorded which). This TCR came from a man aged 35-49 years who had recovered from COVID-19. DNA of the CDR3: TGTGCCAGCAGCCCCACCGGGACTTCTAATTCACCCCTCCACTTT. This encodes CASSPTGTSNSPLHF. The variable domain in full, completed from reference TRBV11-1 and TRBJ1-6, reads EAEVAQSPRYKITEKSQAVAFWCDPISGHATLYWYRQILGQGPELLVQFQDESVVDDSQLPKDRFSAERLKGVDSTLKIQPAELGDSAMYLCASSPTGTSNSPLHFGNGTRLTVT.